The text below deals with one TCR beta chain. This entry comes from a study of T-cell reconstitution after alpha-beta-depleted transplantation in children. For TCRbeta, the library was prepared with unique molecular identifiers. A single record per CDR3 protein comes from TCRdb applying MiXCR to the PCR reads. The table records around 490,000 distinct CDR3 sequences, 10% to 12% of them present only once. This CDR3 contains 16 residues. V lost 4 bases and J 2 bases, leaving 15 bases between the germline ends. Germline loops: CDR1 MNHEY, CDR2 SVGAGI. Material: PBMCs, mostly from graft donor cells, obtained 180 days after TCRalphabeta/CD19-depleted stem cell transplant. The sequence was collected from a female patient between 2 and 15 years old who had a stem cell transplant for aplastic anemia, so the T cells may come from the graft donor. The chain carries TRBV6-5 and TRBJ2-1; D possibly corresponds to TRBD2 (6 bases). CDR3 nucleotides: TGTGCCAGCAGTTCAGCGTCGGGAGATCCCTACAATGAGCAGTTCTTC. Its translation: CASSSASGDPYNEQFF.